This T cell receptor beta chain was obtained from a study of beta chain features in type 1 diabetes (dated by TCRdb to 2016 to 2019). For context, the study as a whole: Mean age, gender distribution, total cell number and subset yield did not differ between patients and healthy donors. A total of roughly 98,000,000 sorted cells were examined across all samples, and RNA yield correlated strongly with the number of cells per subset. Regulatory and stem cell-like memory subsets were isolated from only 8 patients and 8 healthy donors, whereas naive and central memory subsets came from all 28 donors. In the study, TCRB repertoires of sorted circulating CD4+ T cell subsets from recently diagnosed type 1 diabetes patients were compared with those of matched healthy donors.

General conclusions and limits of the study: Only small numbers of individuals were included in the HLA sub-analyses, which left unresolved whether HLA type had any influence on TCRB rearrangement. A moderate but significant shortening of TCRB CDR3 length was observed in type 1 diabetes patients in all four CD4+ subsets. At VDJ recombination sites, type 1 diabetes patients had fewer insertions and more deleted nucleotides, which implies abnormalities in thymic rearrangement. Shorter templates might have been favored by PCR, but patient and control samples were amplified and corrected together, so both groups would have been affected equally by any skew. Because cDNA was sequenced instead of genomic DNA, highly expressing activated cells could be over-represented, though the groups showed no difference in activation or CD3 levels. Naive, central memory and regulatory TCRB repertoires appeared to be more alike among patients than among healthy donors.

The entire isolated RNA was reverse transcribed using the High Capacity cDNA Reverse Transcription Kit, and thus expressed TCRB transcripts were sequenced. Naive, central memory and regulatory T cell samples underwent deep immunoSEQ sequencing, averaging approximately 3.5 million total reads per sample. After sorted cells were lysed in RLT buffer, RNA was extracted with DNase-treated RNeasy Micro or Mini kits, with the choice depending on cell number. Each cell subset was processed on its own to prevent cross-contamination, while patient and healthy donor samples were processed together. TCRB sequences were amplified from cDNA with the immunoSEQ multiplex PCR, producing 87-bp fragments spanning the CDR3 region. Sequencing of the amplicons was performed on the Illumina HiSeq platform. Per the authors' processing: PCR bias was computationally corrected using synthetic template baselines, reads within Hamming distance 2 were collapsed, and singletons that could not be merged were discarded. By aligning reads against IMGT, V, D and J genes, CDR3 length, and insertions or deletions at six rearrangement sites were assigned. Within each subset, clonotype counts were normalized to sorted cell number, after which true diversity and Gini coefficients were computed with the tcR R package. The overlap coefficient, calculated on TCRB nucleotide sequences, was used to measure repertoire sharing. As a proxy for the pre-selection repertoire, out-of-frame TCRB sequences from naive cells were analyzed. This immuneACCESS table, as held by TCRdb, lists in-frame sequences with V and J called but not all clones. Of the missing ones, under half trace to an unresolved V gene in checked studies; the others have no known cause. V and J calls and clone size are copied from that table; D and trimming were computed from the DNA. In all, the sample holds 500,000 to 800,000 clones, and around 12% of those were seen once. Jointly, the top ten make up more than 0.1% of the sample.

A single peripheral blood draw of around 0.11 L on average was collected from each donor into heparinised tubes. A BD FACSAria II was used to sort naive, central memory, regulatory and stem cell-like memory CD4+ T cells with a panel that included CD45RO, CCR7, CD25, CD127, CD95 and CD27. A purity above 98% was achieved for all sorted populations. PBMCs were separated immediately by Lymphoprep density gradient centrifugation and were stained directly, without being cultured. So that batch effects would be minimized, each experiment stained and sorted samples in pairs, pairing one healthy donor with one patient. In its sample, this clone was seen a few times. There is no known antigen for this receptor. No much larger clonotype is one base removed from it; base qualities were not supplied. The CDR3 spans 16 residues, from the cysteine through the phenylalanine. Only CDR3 DNA remains: 48 bases, in frame from the first base. As encoded in the germline V gene, CDR1 is SGHDT while CDR2 is YYEEEE. A distance of 19 bases separates the germline ends of V and J, which lose 7 bases and 2 bases respectively.

The chain links TRBV5-6 with TRBJ2-1; a tentative D call is TRBD1 (6 bases match). The clonotype was recovered from a man aged 30 to 39 with type 1 diabetes. Source material: naive CD4+ T cells from blood. The cell subset or site label for this specimen denotes: true naive CD4+ T cells. The CDR3 has the sequence CASLGLVQGPYNEQFF. At the DNA level, the sequence is TGTGCCAGCCTAGGGCTAGTACAGGGACCCTACAATGAGCAGTTCTTC.